This T cell receptor beta chain was obtained from a study of blood T cell repertoires in COVID-19. Study-level background: COVID-19 samples, acute and convalescent, were from the United States, Italy and Spain.

This CDR3 contains 14 residues. V lost 4 bases and J lost 0, with 8 bases in between. Germline assignment: CDR1 SGHRS and CDR2 YFSETQ. Everyone who took part was about 18 to 90 years old, and they came from about two dozen US areas. Researchers sorted participants into cohorts using their self-reported clinical history. Per the study methods: By means of reference gene primer amplification, nucleated cell counts were estimated. The assay was immunoSEQ multiplex PCR, and TCRdb's table has in-frame clones only and misses some. Clonal size and the V and J genes are those of that table, whereas D and trimming came from the DNA. Among roughly 250,000 clones, approximately 91% were seen once, and the ten largest hold 2% to 2.5%.

The V gene is TRBV5-1, the J gene TRBJ2-1; D not resolved. Sequencing was performed on PBMCs or T cells enriched from blood (not recorded which). This TCR derives from a woman between 40 and 50 years old with acute COVID-19. The CDR3 DNA is TGCGCCAGCAGCCAGATCCACTCCTACAATGAGCAGTTCTTC. It is translated as CASSQIHSYNEQFF.